This T cell receptor (beta chain) was recorded in a study of STAT5B mutations in CD4+ large granular lymphocyte leukemia. Across the whole study: Healthy donors showed HLA-associated enrichment of the CDR3 'QG' motif. Study-wide points: Patient CD4-sorted repertoires stayed more clonal than healthy ones after leukemic-clone removal. TRBV06-family usage was enriched in top patient clones (8/27) versus controls (2/35).

CDR3 length: 17 amino acids. Germline V gene data show CDR1 as MGHRA and CDR2 as YSYEKL. Produced via immunoSEQ multiplex PCR; TCRdb's table is partial and in-frame only. The sample yields tens of thousands of clones, about 78% seen once. As regards this clone: Antigen specificity is unknown. The junction does not match germline at one end; this may be a read error.

Control samples were healthy donors' buffy coats. The source is a human donor in good health. Sample: CD4+ T cells from blood buffy coats. The rearrangement uses TRBV4-1 and TRBJ2-1, with 9 nucleotides matching TRBD2. The chain's CDR3 is CASRQAGGPSSYNEQFF. In DNA form, the CDR3 reads TGCGCCAGCAGGCAAGCGGGGGGCCCGAGCTCCTACAATGAGCAGTTCTTC.